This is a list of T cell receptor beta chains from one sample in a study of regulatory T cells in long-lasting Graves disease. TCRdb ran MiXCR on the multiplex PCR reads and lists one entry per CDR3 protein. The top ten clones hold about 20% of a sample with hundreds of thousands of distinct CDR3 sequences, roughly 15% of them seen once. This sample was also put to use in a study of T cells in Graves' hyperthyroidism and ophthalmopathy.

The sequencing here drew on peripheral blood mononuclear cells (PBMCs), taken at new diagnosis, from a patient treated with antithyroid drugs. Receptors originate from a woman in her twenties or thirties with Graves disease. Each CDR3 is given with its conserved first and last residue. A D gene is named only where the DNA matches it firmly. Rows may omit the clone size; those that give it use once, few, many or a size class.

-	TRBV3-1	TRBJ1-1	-	CASSQDWGRANTEAFF	TGTGCCAGCAGCCAAGATTGGGGTAGGGCGAACACTGAAGCTTTCTTT
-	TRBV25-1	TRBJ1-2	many	CASGYPDGVGGFYGYTF	TGTGCCAGCGGCTACCCCGACGGGGTGGGAGGATTTTATGGCTACACCTTC
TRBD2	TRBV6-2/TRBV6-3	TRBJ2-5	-	CASSSLREGRGYETQYF	TGTGCCAGCAGTAGTTTGCGGGAGGGCCGGGGTTATGAGACCCAGTACTTC
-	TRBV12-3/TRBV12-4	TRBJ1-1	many	CASRTENRNTEAFF	TGTGCCAGCAGGACAGAAAATAGGAACACTGAAGCTTTCTTT
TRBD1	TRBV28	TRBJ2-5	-	CASRQQGAKLETQYF	TGTGCCAGCAGACAACAGGGGGCGAAGTTGGAGACCCAGTACTTC
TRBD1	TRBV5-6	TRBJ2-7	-	CASRSLGGQAVIGTSEQYF	TGTGCCAGCAGGAGCCTAGGGGGCCAAGCCGTCATCGGCACTAGCGAGCAGTACTTC
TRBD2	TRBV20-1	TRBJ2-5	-	CSARDLEGGLQETQYF	TGCAGTGCTAGAGATTTGGAGGGAGGGCTCCAAGAGACCCAGTACTTC
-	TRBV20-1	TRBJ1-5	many	CSARGLVGGTQPQHF	TGCAGTGCTAGAGGGCTTGTGGGGGGCACTCAGCCCCAGCATTTT
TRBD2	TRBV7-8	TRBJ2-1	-	CASSLSFRLASYNEQFF	TGTGCCAGCAGCTTAAGCTTCCGACTAGCGAGCTACAATGAGCAGTTCTTC
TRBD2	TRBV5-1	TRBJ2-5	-	CASSFGTGGDETQYF	TGCGCCAGCAGCTTTGGAACGGGAGGGGATGAGACCCAGTACTTC
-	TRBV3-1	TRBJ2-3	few	CASSQDPYWASTDTQYF	TGTGCCAGCAGCCAAGACCCCTATTGGGCTAGCACAGATACGCAGTATTTT
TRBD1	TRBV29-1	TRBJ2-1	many	CSVGTGGTYNEQFF	TGCAGCGTTGGAACAGGGGGTACCTACAATGAGCAGTTCTTC
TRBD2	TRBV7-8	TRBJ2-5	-	CASSPGLAPIETQYF	TGTGCCAGCAGCCCAGGACTAGCCCCAATTGAGACCCAGTACTTC
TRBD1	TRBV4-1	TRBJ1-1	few	CASSQDRGQGTAFF	TGCGCCAGCAGCCAAGACAGGGGACAGGGGACAGCTTTCTTT
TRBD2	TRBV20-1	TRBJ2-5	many	CSARGGEETQYF	TGCAGTGCTCGGGGGGGGGAGGAGACCCAGTACTTC
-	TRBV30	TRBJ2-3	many	CAWSGNKADTQYF	TGTGCCTGGAGTGGTAATAAGGCAGATACGCAGTATTTT
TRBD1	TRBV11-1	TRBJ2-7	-	CASSAGTANYLVYEQYF	TGTGCCAGCAGCGCCGGGACAGCTAATTATCTCGTGTACGAGCAGTACTTC
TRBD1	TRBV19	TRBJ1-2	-	CAKTGGTGYTF	TGTGCCAAGACAGGGGGCACTGGCTACACCTTC
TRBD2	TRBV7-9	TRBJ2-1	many	CASSTEPKRELNNEQFF	TGTGCCAGCAGCACCGAGCCAAAGCGGGAGCTCAACAATGAGCAGTTCTTC
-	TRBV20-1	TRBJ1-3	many	CSASIDYTIYF	TGCAGTGCTAGTATCGATTACACCATATATTTT
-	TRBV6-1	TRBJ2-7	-	CASSEFPGYEQYF	TGTGCCAGCAGTGAATTTCCGGGTTACGAGCAGTACTTC
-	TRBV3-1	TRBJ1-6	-	CASSQGATGGRPLHF	TGTGCCAGCAGCCAAGGGGCAACCGGAGGGCGACCCCTCCACTTT
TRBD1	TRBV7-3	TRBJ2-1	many	CASSPGGGTGSYEQFF	TGTGCCAGCAGCCCAGGGGGCGGGACAGGGTCGTATGAGCAGTTCTTC
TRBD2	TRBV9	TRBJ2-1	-	CASSGNPGLADYSSYNEQFF	TGTGCCAGCAGCGGGAACCCGGGACTAGCGGACTACAGCTCCTACAATGAGCAGTTCTTC
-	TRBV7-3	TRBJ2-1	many	CASSLVGSNEQFF	TGTGCCAGCAGCTTAGTGGGCAGTAATGAGCAGTTCTTC
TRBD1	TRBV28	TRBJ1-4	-	CASRTGTGTTEGKKLFF	TGTGCCAGCAGGACCGGGACAGGGACCACCGAGGGGAAAAAACTGTTTTTT
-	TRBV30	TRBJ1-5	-	CAWSVRVWDQPQHF	TGTGCCTGGAGTGTACGGGTGTGGGATCAGCCCCAGCATTTT
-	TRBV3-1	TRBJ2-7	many	CASSQGLGSYEQYF	TGTGCCAGCAGCCAGGGACTCGGGAGCTACGAGCAGTACTTC
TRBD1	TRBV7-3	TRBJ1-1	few	CASIEQGASTEAFF	TGTGCCAGCATTGAACAGGGGGCTAGCACTGAAGCTTTCTTT
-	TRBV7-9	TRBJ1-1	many	CASSLFEIEAFF	TGTGCCAGCAGCTTATTCGAAATTGAAGCTTTCTTT
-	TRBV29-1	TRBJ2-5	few	CSVDSGVGETQYF	TGCAGCGTTGATTCGGGGGTCGGAGAGACCCAGTACTTC
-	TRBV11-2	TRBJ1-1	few	CASRESSWEGGSTEAFF	TGTGCCAGCAGGGAGAGCTCCTGGGAGGGGGGTAGCACTGAAGCTTTCTTT
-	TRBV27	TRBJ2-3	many	CASSLFARGISTDTQYF	TGTGCCAGCAGTTTATTTGCCCGGGGAATAAGCACAGATACGCAGTATTTT
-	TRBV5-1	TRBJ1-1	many	CASSTTPMASTEAFF	TGCGCCAGCAGCACGACACCTATGGCGTCCACTGAAGCTTTCTTT
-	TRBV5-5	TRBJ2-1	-	CASSLGGSGSRYNEQFF	TGTGCCAGCAGCTTGGGTGGGTCGGGATCGAGATACAATGAGCAGTTCTTC
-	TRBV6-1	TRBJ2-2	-	CASKKMTGSNTGELFF	TGTGCCAGCAAAAAGATGACAGGTTCGAACACCGGGGAGCTGTTTTTT
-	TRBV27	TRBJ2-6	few	CASSLDPGPGANVLTF	TGTGCCAGCAGCTTGGACCCCGGACCTGGGGCCAACGTCCTGACTTTC